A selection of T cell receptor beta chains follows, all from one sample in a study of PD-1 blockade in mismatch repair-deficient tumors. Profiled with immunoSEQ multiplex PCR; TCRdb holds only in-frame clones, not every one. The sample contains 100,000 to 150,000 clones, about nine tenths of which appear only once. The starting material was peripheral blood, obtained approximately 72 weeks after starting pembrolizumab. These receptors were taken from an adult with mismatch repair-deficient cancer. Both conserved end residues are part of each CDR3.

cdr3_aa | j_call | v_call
CASSPRLVHLETQYF | TRBJ2-5 | TRBV7-9
CASGDVGTGRVTNEKLFF | TRBJ1-4 | TRBV7-8
CASSNTRNTEAFF | TRBJ1-1 | TRBV14
CASYSDGYYYEQYF | TRBJ2-7 | TRBV2
CASSPARSGVAGGRNEQFF | TRBJ2-1 | TRBV28
CASSQGGLHQETQYF | TRBJ2-5 | TRBV4-3
CASSETPGGRTEAFF | TRBJ1-1 | TRBV6-1
CASSSGQTANTIYF | TRBJ1-3 | TRBV5-4
CASSQEPGDWTEAFF | TRBJ1-1 | TRBV4-1
CASSPLDRGPYEQYF | TRBJ2-7 | TRBV19
CASSFNYYEQYF | TRBJ2-7 | TRBV7-8
CASSLAGGDGYTF | TRBJ1-2 | TRBV5-1
CASGEDVNEQFF | TRBJ2-1 | TRBV12-5
CASSLTLERPTYEQYF | TRBJ2-7 | TRBV28
CASSFMQRQMNTEAFF | TRBJ1-1 | TRBV28
CASSLRLAANTGELFF | TRBJ2-2 | TRBV14
CASSLSYPGCQETQYF | TRBJ2-5 | TRBV6-4
CASRSNLGGPGEQYF | TRBJ2-7 | TRBV19
CASSQVSGRARYEQYF | TRBJ2-7 | TRBV4-1
CASSFPRASGDVSTDTQYF | TRBJ2-3 | TRBV11-1
CASSYDRGDTQYF | TRBJ2-3 | TRBV7-9
CASSLPGQGRYEQYF | TRBJ2-7 | TRBV5-5
CASSPSSDTQYF | TRBJ2-3 | TRBV18
CASSEGTSGYNEQFF | TRBJ2-1 | TRBV27
CAISERAPDYGYTF | TRBJ1-2 | TRBV10-3
CASSPTASGANVLTF | TRBJ2-6 | TRBV18
CASSASAYRTDTQYF | TRBJ2-3 | TRBV6-1
CASSLGGFSYEQYF | TRBJ2-7 | TRBV5-1